This T cell receptor (beta chain) was found in a study of T cells in Graves' hyperthyroidism and ophthalmopathy. For the diagnoses, clinical symptoms, serum thyroxine and TRAb, thyroid ultrasound and orbital computed tomography were used. Germline V gene data show CDR1 as LNHDA and CDR2 as SQIVND (reference sequence). V gave up 7 bases and J gave up 6 bases; unmatched junction bases: 11. The CDR3 covers 15 residues. Comments on this clonotype: Antigen specificity is unknown.

General study findings and limits: The majority of expanded thyroid clonotypes above 0.001 also appeared in blood. With a median lead of about 6.9 months before onset, the model predicted ophthalmopathy.

Amplified TCR beta CDR3 regions derived from RNA transcripts. HTBI primers were used for first-round RT-PCR of the TCR CDR3. TCRdb re-called the multiplex PCR reads through MiXCR, storing one row per CDR3 protein. The table records fewer than 650,000 distinct CDR3 sequences, about 45% of them present only once. This clonotype was sampled from an adult woman with Graves' disease, either hyperthyroidism or ophthalmopathy (not recorded which). The rearrangement uses TRBV19 and TRBJ1-2; TRBD1 aligns across 10 bases. Material for sequencing was peripheral blood or thyroid tissue (not recorded which). This CDR3 is CASTTPGQGFHGYTF. DNA for the CDR3: TGTGCCAGTACTACTCCGGGACAGGGGTTCCATGGCTACACCTTC.